The 16 T cell receptor beta chains reported below all come from one sample, sequenced in a study of a mutant IDH1 vaccine in newly diagnosed glioma. Profiled with immunoSEQ multiplex PCR; TCRdb holds only in-frame clones, not every one. Among approximately 33,000 clones listed, about 81% were seen once. Time point in this sample: week 47, end of study. Each dose of the vaccine consisted of 300 ug of mutant IDH1 20-mer peptide, with topical imiquimod. Antigen specificity for these receptors is unknown. This specimen was PBMCs, taken from a glioma patient whose treatment included an IDH1 peptide vaccine. The receptor source for this set is a man aged 35 to 55 with glioma.

V usage is TRBV28 and J usage is TRBJ2-1, with TRBD1 matching over 8 bases. Germline values: CDR1 MDHEN, CDR2 SYDVKM. The CDR3 contains 15 residues. V gave up 8 bases and J gave up 0 bases; unmatched junction bases: 6. The CDR3 sequence: CASYQQGDSYNEQFF. Written as DNA, the CDR3 is TGTGCCAGCTACCAACAGGGGGACTCCTACAATGAGCAGTTCTTC.

J is TRBJ1-3 and V is TRBV30; unclear D gene. The CDR3 covers 14 residues. Deletions cut 6 bases from V and 0 bases from J, with 12 bases between. CDR1 and CDR2 (germline): GTSNPN, SVGIG (reference sequence). The CDR3 DNA reads TGTGCCTGCAACCCGACGGTCTCTGGAAACACCATATATTTT. Translation gives CACNPTVSGNTIYF.

J is TRBJ1-2 and V is TRBV5-1; 11 nucleotides match TRBD1. CDR3 length equals 19 residues. The trim removed 2 bases at V and 2 bases at J, leaving 14 bases unmatched. CDR1 is SGHRS, CDR2 YFSETQ, per germline. The CDR3 region is CASSLGQGARQPPNYGYTF. CDR3 sequence (DNA): TGCGCCAGCAGCTTAGGACAGGGGGCCCGCCAACCGCCGAACTATGGCTACACCTTC.

In this sample, this clone turned up a few times. The rearrangement links TRBV4-2 to TRBJ2-3; 10 positions agree with TRBD2. Germline CDR1 reads LGHNA; CDR2 reads YNFKEQ. J lost 2 bases, V lost 0 bases, and 8 bases had no gene match. The length of the CDR3 is 18 residues. DNA of the CDR3: TGTGCCAGCAGCCAAGATTGGGCCCTAGCGGGAGTCACAGATACGCAGTATTTT. Amino acids: CASSQDWALAGVTDTQYF.

The CDR3 DNA follows: TGCGCCAGTAGCTCGGGGCCCACCTACAATGAGCAGTTCTTC. Translated, it gives CASSSGPTYNEQFF. This chain joins TRBV4-3 and TRBJ2-1; either TRBD1 or TRBD2 may supply D (5 bases each). V lost 9 bases and J lost 2, with 14 bases in between. Germline lookup yields CDR1 LGHNA and CDR2 YSLEER. This CDR3 has 14 residues.

The CDR3 nucleotides read TGTGCCAGTAGCCTGGAACAGGTCACGAACTATGGCTACACCTTC. It encodes CASSLEQVTNYGYTF. The rearrangement joins TRBV19 to TRBJ1-2; a possible D gene is TRBD1 (5 bases). The CDR3 has 15 amino acids. V lost 6 bases and J 2 bases, leaving 16 bases between the germline ends. Germline V gene lookup returns CDR1 LNHDA and CDR2 SQIVND (reference sequence).

The chain employs TRBV5-4 and TRBJ1-4; possibly TRBD1 for D (6 bases). The CDR3 totals 15 residues. Trimming stripped 4 bases from V and 6 bases from J, with 16 bases between. The germline V gene has CDR1 SGHNT and CDR2 YYREEE (reference sequence). CDR3 region: CASSTNRALDEKLFF. In nucleotides, the CDR3 is TGTGCCAGCAGCACGAACAGGGCTCTTGATGAAAAACTGTTTTTT.

The V gene is TRBV27, the J gene TRBJ2-3, with 8 bases fitting TRBD2. Per germline, CDR1 MNHEY and CDR2 SMNVEV (reference sequence). The CDR3 extends over 15 amino acids. Trimming removed 6 bases from V and 1 base from J; junction bases left unmatched: 6. The CDR3 loop reads CASRDSGSGTDTQYF. CDR3 DNA sequence: TGTGCCAGCAGGGACAGCGGGAGTGGCACAGATACGCAGTATTTT.

The chain carries TRBV6-6 and TRBJ2-7; 11 nucleotides line up with TRBD2. V trimming: 2 bases; J trimming: 6 bases; junction bases outside the gene matches: 0. CDR1 and CDR2 (germline): MNHNY, SVGAGI (reference sequence). The CDR3 spans 13 residues. The CDR3 DNA follows: TGTGCCAGCAGTTACGGGACTAGCGGCGAGCAGTACGTC. Its protein is CASSYGTSGEQYV.

This chain joins TRBV21-1 and TRBJ2-5; the tabulated D call, TRBD2, remains unverified against the DNA. TRBV21-1 is shown as a pseudogene. The CDR3 has 18 residues. This chain's CDR3 is CASHLPWTGERPSETQYF. CDR3 nucleotide sequence: TGTGCCAGCCACTTACCATGGACCGGGGAGAGGCCATCCGAGACCCAGTACTTC.

This clone was observed a few times. The chain is built from TRBV19 and TRBJ1-5; 7 bases align to TRBD1. In germline, CDR1 is LNHDA, CDR2 SQIVND (reference sequence). The length of the CDR3 is 13 residues. After removal of 5 bases from V and 7 bases from J, the junction contained 5 bases not matched to a gene. CDR3 nucleotide sequence: TGTGCCAGTAGTTCCCAACAGGGGCAGCCCCAGCATTTT. It yields the protein CASSSQQGQPQHF.

V gene TRBV5-8 combines with J gene TRBJ2-7; D is undetermined. Germline V gene sequence: CDR1 SGHTS, CDR2 YDEGEE. The CDR3 sequence is 14 residues long. Trimming took off 3 bases at V and 1 base at J, with 11 bases between the two ends. CDR3 sequence (DNA): TGTGCCAGCAGCTCGTGGACGTCTTCCTACGAGCAGTACTTC. This translates into CASSSWTSSYEQYF. Combining the CDR3 with reference TRBV5-8 and TRBJ2-7 gives the whole variable domain EAGVTQSPTHLIKTRGQQATLRCSPISGHTSVYWYQQALGLGLQFLLWYDEGEERNRGNFPPRFSGRQFPNYSSELNVNALELEDSALYLCASSSWTSSYEQYFGPGTRLTVT.

This clone was recorded a few times. The J gene is TRBJ2-1, the V gene TRBV5-6; a possible D gene is TRBD2 (6 bases). V was trimmed by 2 bases and J by 5 bases, leaving 8 bases between them. This CDR3 region has 13 residues. Germline CDR1 reads SGHDT; CDR2 reads YYEEEE. In DNA form, the CDR3 reads TGTGCCAGCAGCTTAGGAGGGGACAATGAGCAGTTCTTC. Protein sequence: CASSLGGDNEQFF.

The rearrangement uses TRBV2 and TRBJ2-5; 8 nucleotides agree with TRBD2. The CDR3 runs 16 residues. Germline CDR1 is SNHLY and CDR2 is FYNNEI. With 2 bases clipped from V and 1 base from J, the junction kept 6 bases outside the gene matches. As DNA, the CDR3 is TGTGCCAGCAGTGAAAAGGTAGCGGGAACCCAAGAGACCCAGTACTTC. Translating it yields CASSEKVAGTQETQYF.

The gene calls are TRBV11-2 and TRBJ2-4; weak D call: TRBD1 (6 bases). The CDR3 sequence is 16 residues long. V lost 5 bases to trimming and J lost 1 base, with 15 bases between them. Germline V lookup: CDR1 SGHAT, CDR2 FQNNGV. In nucleotides, the CDR3 is TGTGCCAGCAGCGATTCCCGTAGGGGGGCCAAAAACATTCAGTACTTC. This translates into CASSDSRRGAKNIQYF.

The chain combines TRBV5-5 with TRBJ2-7; D may correspond to TRBD1 or TRBD2 (6 bases each). The CDR3 extends over 15 amino acids. Germline V lookup: CDR1 SGHKS, CDR2 YYEKEE (reference sequence). Trimming took off 3 bases at V and 0 bases at J, with 13 bases between the two ends. Written as DNA, the CDR3 is TGTGCCAGCAGCTCAGGAGGGGGGAGCTCCTACGAGCAGTACGTC. It encodes CASSSGGGSSYEQYV.